Each of the 19 T cell receptor beta chains below was sequenced from the same sample in a study of shared clonotypes between healthy human individuals. Clones were sequenced by immunoSEQ multiplex PCR, and TCRdb holds only the in-frame ones, with some missing. The sample yields 2,100,000 or so clones, 90% to 97% seen once. Sequencing was performed on naive CD4+ T cells sorted from blood. Subset described: CD45RA+ positively selected. All receptors come from a man younger than 35 in good health.

Turning to this clone: Other DNA sequences of this sample code for an identical CDR3. This chain joins TRBV9 and TRBJ1-1, with D perhaps TRBD1 (6 bases). There are 13 residues in the CDR3. Trimming took off 4 bases at V and 1 base at J, with 8 bases between the two ends. Germline values: CDR1 SGDLS, CDR2 YYNGEE. The CDR3 spells CASSLQGNTEAFF. The CDR3, as DNA: TGTGCCAGCAGCCTACAGGGGAACACTGAAGCTTTCTTT.

This chain uses TRBV21-1 with TRBJ1-6. TRBV21-1 is a documented pseudogene. CDR3 size: 17 residues. The CDR3 DNA reads as TGTGCCAGCAGCAAAGGGGACCTGGGCTCCTATAATTCACCCCTCCACTTT. Its protein product is CASSKGDLGSYNSPLHF.

The DNA for the CDR3 is TGTGCCAGCAGCCTCAGCCGGGCCGCAGAGACCCAGTACTTC. This gives the protein CASSLSRAAETQYF. V gene TRBV11-2 combines with J gene TRBJ2-5; the D is unclear. The CDR3 covers 14 residues. CDR1 SGHAT and CDR2 FQNNGV come from the germline V gene. V was cut by 5 bases and J by 4 bases, with 14 bases left in between. Based on the CDR3 plus reference TRBV11-2 and TRBJ2-5, the full variable domain is EAGVAQSPRYKIIEKRQSVAFWCNPISGHATLYWYQQILGQGPKLLIQFQNNGVVDDSQLPKDRFSAERLKGVDSTLKIQPAKLEDSAVYLCASSLSRAAETQYFGPGTRLLVL.

V is TRBV18 and J is TRBJ1-3, with D hard to call. This CDR3 contains 15 residues. Germline loops: CDR1 KGHSH, CDR2 LQKENI. V lost 0 bases and J 0 bases, leaving 6 bases between the germline ends. The CDR3 bases are TGTGCCAGCTCACCACCGCCGGTCTCTGGAAACACCATATATTTT. Translation: CASSPPPVSGNTIYF.

This chain connects TRBV30 to TRBJ2-7; 13 bases map to TRBD2. Unmatched junction bases numbered 6, after V lost 8 bases and J lost 2 bases. Per the germline V gene, CDR1 is GTSNPN and CDR2 is SVGIG (reference sequence). This CDR3 spans 14 amino acids. The CDR3: CAARTSGGTYEQYF. CDR3 sequence (DNA): TGTGCCGCTCGGACTAGCGGGGGAACCTACGAGCAGTACTTC. Supplemented by reference TRBV30 and TRBJ2-7, the full variable domain reads SQTIHQWPATLVQPVGSPLSLECTVEGTSNPNLYWYRQAAGRGLQLLFYSVGIGQISSEVPQNLSASRPQDRQFILSSKKLLLSDSGFYLCAARTSGGTYEQYFGPGTRLTVT.

The chain has TRBV5-1 and TRBJ2-7; 7 bases match TRBD1. Germline V gives CDR1 SGHRS, CDR2 YFSETQ. The CDR3 loop spans 15 amino acids. J lost 6 bases, V lost 3 bases, and 12 bases had no gene match. This chain's CDR3 is CASSSTQGYDGEQYF. CDR3 bases: TGCGCCAGCAGCTCCACACAGGGGTATGACGGCGAGCAGTACTTC.

CDR3 amino acids: CASSSLGTGVNETQYF. The DNA of the CDR3 is TGTGCCAGCAGCTCCCTAGGGACAGGGGTTAATGAGACCCAGTACTTC. The rearrangement joins TRBV5-6 to TRBJ2-5; TRBD1 matches 10 bases. This CDR3 comprises 16 residues. V shed 3 bases, J shed 5 bases, and the junction held 10 bases outside the gene matches. The germline V gene has CDR1 SGHDT and CDR2 YYEEEE.

V is TRBV19 and J is TRBJ2-1; TRBD1 agrees at 7 bases. The CDR3 totals 17 residues. CDR1 LNHDA and CDR2 SQIVND come from the germline V gene (reference sequence). Trimming cost V 6 bases and J 2 bases; bases outside gene matches: 13. DNA of the CDR3: TGTGCCAGTAGCGGAAGCCCCGACAGGGCCGCCTACAATGAGCAGTTCTTC. This encodes CASSGSPDRAAYNEQFF.

This sequence joins TRBV2 and TRBJ2-7, with D unclear. The CDR3 length is 14 residues. With 2 bases removed from V and 2 bases from J, the gap between germline ends came to 10 bases. Germline V lookup: CDR1 SNHLY, CDR2 FYNNEI. CDR3: CASSEIRSTYEQYF. The CDR3 DNA is TGTGCCAGCAGTGAAATCAGATCGACCTACGAGCAGTACTTC.

The chain couples TRBV7-2 to TRBJ1-5, with D hard to call. The CDR3 is made up of 14 amino acids. CDR1 is SGHTA, CDR2 FQGNSA, per germline. Trimming cost V 4 bases and J 7 bases, with 14 bases left between them. The CDR3 DNA follows: TGTGCCAGCAGCTCTTTGGTCGGCCCACAGCCCCAGCATTTT. This sequence encodes CASSSLVGPQPQHF.

Concerning this clone: The identical CDR3 is also encoded by other nucleotide sequences in the sample. The gene calls are TRBV5-1 and TRBJ2-7; D is possibly TRBD1 (6 bases). The CDR3 is 12 amino acids. V shed 0 bases and J shed 6 bases, with 7 bases lying between them. Germline V gene data show CDR1 as SGHRS and CDR2 as YFSETQ. Here the CDR3 reads CASSLGRGEQYF. CDR3 in DNA: TGCGCCAGCAGCTTGGGCAGGGGCGAGCAGTACTTC.

The chain couples TRBV6-1 to TRBJ1-6; 9 nucleotides match TRBD1. V was clipped by 5 bases and J by 11 bases; unmatched bases: 10. The germline gives CDR1 MNHNS, CDR2 SASEGT. The CDR3 has 15 amino acids. CDR3: CASSSRTGESPPLHF. Written as DNA, the CDR3 is TGTGCCAGCAGTTCTCGGACAGGGGAGTCGCCACCCCTCCACTTT.

The chain links TRBV30 to TRBJ1-1; TRBD1 aligns across 12 bases. CDR1 and CDR2 from the germline V gene are GTSNPN and SVGIG (reference sequence). This CDR3 has 14 amino acids. V was pared by 0 bases and J by 9 bases, with 5 bases of the junction left unmatched. CDR3 region: CAWSVQGTGGKAFF. The CDR3 DNA sequence: TGTGCCTGGAGTGTCCAAGGGACAGGGGGCAAAGCTTTCTTT.

The chain has TRBV7-9 and TRBJ1-5; D is ambiguous. V was pared by 5 bases and J by 4 bases, with 9 bases between. The CDR3 is 13 residues long. The germline V gene has CDR1 SEHNR and CDR2 FQNEAQ (reference sequence). Written as DNA, the CDR3 is TGTGCCAGCAGCCCCAGAGCAAATCAGCCCCAGCATTTT. Translation: CASSPRANQPQHF. Full variable domain (remainder filled in from reference TRBV7-9 and TRBJ1-5): DTGVSQNPRHKITKRGQNVTFRCDPISEHNRLYWYRQTLGQGPEFLTYFQNEAQLEKSRLLSDRFSAERPKGSFSTLEIQRTEQGDSAMYLCASSPRANQPQHFGDGTRLSIL.

The chain couples TRBV5-6 to TRBJ2-3; no clear D gene. Germline-derived CDR1 and CDR2 are SGHDT and YYEEEE. This CDR3 contains 14 residues. Trimming pared 0 bases from V and 2 bases from J, leaving 7 bases between. CDR3 in DNA: TGTGCCAGCAGCTTGGACATTAACACAGATACGCAGTATTTT. Translated, it gives CASSLDINTDTQYF.

This chain links TRBV6-5 with TRBJ2-3, with D possibly TRBD2 on 5 matching bases. This CDR3 has 15 amino acids. The V and J ends lost 0 bases and 4 bases respectively, with 11 bases between them. Germline loops: CDR1 MNHEY, CDR2 SVGAGI. The CDR3 is CASSYSSGIPDTQYF. CDR3 bases: TGTGCCAGCAGTTACTCGAGCGGTATCCCAGATACGCAGTATTTT.

This sequence joins TRBV25-1 and TRBJ1-1; 8 bases match TRBD1. V gave up 6 bases and J gave up 1 base; unmatched junction bases: 4. The germline V gene has CDR1 MGHDK and CDR2 SYGVNS. This CDR3 has 14 amino acids. The CDR3 reads CASSQGARNTEAFF. In DNA, the CDR3 is TGTGCCAGCAGCCAGGGGGCGAGGAACACTGAAGCTTTCTTT.

V usage is TRBV29-1 and J usage is TRBJ1-1, with 9 nucleotides matching TRBD1. This CDR3 comprises 13 residues. J lost 2 bases, V lost 5 bases, and 3 bases had no gene match. Germline CDR1 reads SQVTM; CDR2 reads ANQGSEA. CDR3 DNA: TGCAGCGTTAACAGGGGGCCCAACACTGAAGCTTTCTTT. It is translated as CSVNRGPNTEAFF.

The rearrangement joins TRBV2 to TRBJ1-6; 7 positions agree with TRBD1. The V gene end was trimmed by 10 bases and the J gene end by 7 bases; junction bases not matched to a gene: 16. The germline CDR1 and CDR2 sequences are SNHLY and FYNNEI. This CDR3 has 16 residues. This CDR3 is CATKTGWPFENSPLHF. The CDR3 bases are TGTGCCACCAAGACAGGGTGGCCCTTTGAGAATTCACCCCTCCACTTT.